The source of this TCR beta chain is a study of cytomegalovirus exposure and HLA in healthy donors. General study findings and limits: It was confirmed in vitro that a few of the CMV-associated chains were specific for CMV antigens. Within an earlier analysis, most TCR beta V segments proved productive either about 90% or about 30% of the time.

As to this clone: Antigen: not known.

There were likely unrecorded immune exposures, though donors were nominally healthy when sampled. In the PCR, 60 Vbeta and 13 Jbeta primers were used. Original data processing: Unique TCR beta chains totaled approximately 83 million in a later count, with roughly 12 million of them shared. Clones were read by immunoSEQ multiplex PCR, and TCRdb kept only the in-frame ones, dropping some. For V, J and clone size, that table is used; D and trimming come from the DNA. The sample has about 140,000 clones, under 75% seen once. Trimming took off 6 bases at V and 6 bases at J, with 14 bases between the two ends. Looked up from germline, CDR1 is MNHEY and CDR2 is SMNVEV (reference sequence). The CDR3 contains 14 residues.

The specimen was PBMCs. J is TRBJ1-4 and V is TRBV27; no firm D call. The receptor comes from a woman between 40 and 55 years old in good health and CMV-seronegative. This CDR3 reads CASRTGVDYEKLFF. For the CDR3, the DNA is TGTGCCAGCAGAACGGGAGTAGACTATGAAAAACTGTTTTTT. Using reference TRBV27 and TRBJ1-4 for the parts outside the CDR3, the full variable domain is EAQVTQNPRYLITVTGKKLTVTCSQNMNHEYMSWYRQDPGLGLRQIYYSMNVEVTDKGDVPEGYKVSRKEKRNFPLILESPSPNQTSLYFCASRTGVDYEKLFFGSGTQLSVL.